A single sample gave rise to the 8 T cell receptor beta chains below, sequenced in a study of blood T cell repertoires in COVID-19. Profiling relied on immunoSEQ multiplex PCR, and the TCRdb table lists in-frame clones only, not all of them. The sample has 410,000 or so clones, roughly 88% seen once; the top ten hold about 1.5%. Sequencing was performed on peripheral blood. The origin of the receptors is a woman in her twenties or thirties with active or convalescent COVID-19.

The chain has TRBV12-3 or TRBV12-4 and TRBJ2-7, with TRBD1 matching over 8 bases. With V trimmed by 8 bases and J by 2 bases, 2 bases remained unmatched. The CDR3 runs to 12 residues. The CDR3 reads CASRQGTYEQYF. The CDR3, as DNA: TGTGCCAGCCGACAGGGGACCTACGAGCAGTACTTC.

For this clone: Other DNA sequences within the sample encode an identical CDR3. The chain links TRBV27 to TRBJ1-5, with D unclear. V was cut by 0 bases and J by 4 bases, with 4 bases left in between. This CDR3 contains 13 residues. From germline, CDR1 is MNHEY and CDR2 SMNVEV (reference sequence). The CDR3 DNA follows: TGTGCCAGCAGTTTATCAGAGAATCAGCCCCAGCATTTT. It yields the protein CASSLSENQPQHF.

The chain uses TRBV10-3 and TRBJ2-3, with TRBD2 identical over 8 bases. V shed 3 bases and J 6 bases; nucleotides not matched to a gene: 11. From germline, CDR1 is ENHRY and CDR2 SYGVKD. The CDR3 runs to 16 residues. The CDR3 here is CAISDSREESGDTQYF. In nucleotides, the CDR3 is TGTGCCATCAGTGACTCGCGGGAGGAATCCGGGGATACGCAGTATTTT.

J is TRBJ1-1 and V is TRBV5-1, with 9 nucleotides matching TRBD1. J lost 3 bases, V lost 5 bases, and 5 bases had no gene match. This CDR3 has 14 residues. Germline loops: CDR1 SGHRS, CDR2 YFSETQ. Here the CDR3 reads CASSIRTGDTEAFF. In nucleotides, the CDR3 is TGCGCCAGCAGTATCCGGACAGGGGACACTGAAGCTTTCTTT.

The chain joins TRBV4-1 to TRBJ2-5; 9 bases fit TRBD2. J lost 1 base, V lost 4 bases, and 7 bases had no gene match. CDR1 MGHRA and CDR2 YSYEKL come from the germline V gene. The CDR3 is 16 residues long. The CDR3 loop reads CASSLIPTSGQETQYF. CDR3 DNA: TGCGCCAGCAGCCTGATCCCGACTAGCGGCCAAGAGACCCAGTACTTC.

The chain carries TRBV6-1 and TRBJ1-3; D is unclear. The CDR3 sequence is 14 residues long. Germline V gene lookup returns CDR1 MNHNS and CDR2 SASEGT. The ends were cut back, 1 base at V and 0 bases at J, with 4 bases in the middle. CDR3 bases: TGTGCCAGCAGTGAAGTCTTCTCTGGAAACACCATATATTTT. This codes for CASSEVFSGNTIYF.

This clone was observed once. The rearrangement links TRBV4-2 to TRBJ2-7, with 8 bases aligning to TRBD1. The CDR3 contains 15 residues. The germline V gene encodes CDR1 LGHNA and CDR2 YNFKEQ. J gave up 3 bases and V 4 bases, and 8 bases lay outside the gene matches. The CDR3 loop is CASSRSDRGDYEQYF. CDR3 DNA: TGTGCCAGCAGCCGATCCGACAGGGGCGACTACGAGCAGTACTTC.

V and J are TRBV29-1 and TRBJ1-2; possibly TRBD1 for D (5 bases). Germline assignment: CDR1 SQVTM and CDR2 ANQGSEA. V gave up 4 bases and J gave up 7 bases, with 16 bases separating them. CDR3 length: 13 amino acids. The chain's CDR3 is CSVGNPQGLGYTF. Here the CDR3 DNA reads TGCAGCGTTGGGAATCCGCAGGGTCTTGGCTACACCTTC.